The next 2 T cell receptor beta chains were all read from a single sample in a study of T cell responses to AZD1222 COVID-19 vaccine. Sequencing was performed with immunoSEQ multiplex PCR; in TCRdb, only in-frame clones are kept and a portion is missing. Of some 130,000 clones listed, around 85% are singletons. Sequencing used peripheral blood, obtained on day 0 of AZD1222 vaccination. These TCRs come from an adult in good health.

The chain recombines TRBV3-1 (or the pseudogene TRBV3-2) with TRBJ1-1; possibly TRBD1 for D (6 bases). This CDR3 is 15 amino acids long. V was pared by 0 bases and J by 6 bases, with 14 bases between. The germline gives CDR1 LGHDT, CDR2 YNNKEL (reference sequence). The CDR3 sequence: CASSQEGGHVAEAFF. The CDR3 nucleotides read TGTGCCAGCAGCCAAGAGGGGGGGCATGTAGCTGAAGCTTTCTTT.

The chain uses TRBV5-1 and TRBJ2-1, with 13 bases fitting TRBD2. The germline gives CDR1 SGHRS, CDR2 YFSETQ. This CDR3 spans 15 amino acids. Trimming removed 4 bases from V and 9 bases from J; junction bases left unmatched: 7. DNA for the CDR3: TGCGCCAGCAGCCCTACTAGCGGGAGGGGGGTTGAGCAGTTCTTC. It yields the protein CASSPTSGRGVEQFF.